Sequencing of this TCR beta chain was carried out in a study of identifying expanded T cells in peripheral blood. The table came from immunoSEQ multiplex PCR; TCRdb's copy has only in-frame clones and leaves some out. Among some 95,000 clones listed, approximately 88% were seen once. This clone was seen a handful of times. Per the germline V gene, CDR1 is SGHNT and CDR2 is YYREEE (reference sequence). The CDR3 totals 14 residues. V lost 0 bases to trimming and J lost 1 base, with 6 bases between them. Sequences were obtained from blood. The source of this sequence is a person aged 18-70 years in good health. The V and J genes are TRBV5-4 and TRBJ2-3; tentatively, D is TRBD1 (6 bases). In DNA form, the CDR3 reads TGTGCCAGCAGCTTGGCAGGGGGCACAGATACGCAGTATTTT. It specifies CASSLAGGTDTQYF.